Each of the 30 T cell receptor beta chains below was sequenced from the same sample in a study of T cell repertoires in cytomegalovirus infection. Using its own MiXCR run on the reads, TCRdb lists one record per CDR3 protein. The sample holds 700,000 to 950,000 distinct CDR3 sequences, around a third seen once. These TCRs' antigens remain unknown. Material: cultured CD8+ T cells from PBMCs, obtained from culture after CMV antigen stimulation. Receptor source: a human donor in good health (CMV status not recorded). Some clones in this sample may be carry-over from other donors' samples.

This clonotype showed up just a few times. The chain is built from TRBV6-1 and TRBJ2-1, with 9 bases lining up with TRBD2. The CDR3 loop spans 15 amino acids. CDR1 is MNHNS, CDR2 SASEGT, per germline. The V gene end was trimmed by 0 bases and the J gene end by 6 bases; junction bases not matched to a gene: 3. This CDR3 reads CASSEARTSVNEQFF. Here the CDR3 DNA reads TGTGCCAGCAGTGAAGCGAGGACTAGCGTCAATGAGCAGTTCTTC.

The chain combines TRBV6-2 or TRBV6-3 with TRBJ2-2; D is perhaps TRBD1 or TRBD2 (5 bases each). The V and J ends lost 0 bases and 3 bases respectively, with 8 bases between them. Germline CDR1 is MNHEY and CDR2 is SVGEGT. The CDR3 runs to 15 residues. The CDR3 bases are TGTGCCAGCAGTTACTCAGGGACGTACACCGGGGAGCTGTTTTTT. Its translation is CASSYSGTYTGELFF.

In this sample, this clonotype turned up a few times. The rearrangement uses TRBV6-2 or TRBV6-3 and TRBJ2-1; D unclear. V was clipped by 3 bases and J by 3 bases, with 9 bases between them. Germline CDR1 reads MNHEY; CDR2 reads SVGEGT. The CDR3 contains 14 residues. CDR3 sequence: CASSYPFSYNEQFF. The CDR3, as DNA: TGTGCCAGCAGTTATCCGTTTAGCTACAATGAGCAGTTCTTC.

The rearrangement uses TRBV18 and TRBJ2-7; TRBD2 matches 12 bases. This CDR3 spans 15 amino acids. Trimming removed 3 bases from V and 9 bases from J; junction bases left unmatched: 9. Germline V gives CDR1 KGHSH, CDR2 LQKENI. Here the CDR3 DNA reads TGTGCCAGCTCACCGGGACTAGCGGGCCCCGAGGCGCAGTACGTC. It is translated as CASSPGLAGPEAQYV.

The chain links TRBV29-1 to TRBJ2-1; 9 bases match TRBD1. CDR1 is SQVTM, CDR2 ANQGSEA, per germline. The trim removed 2 bases at V and 4 bases at J, leaving 9 bases unmatched. This CDR3 has 16 amino acids. The CDR3 nucleotides read TGCAGCGTTGAATTGGGGGACAGGGCTACTTACAATGAGCAGTTCTTC. Protein product: CSVELGDRATYNEQFF.

This clonotype appeared many times. One junction end disagrees with the germline gene, perhaps due to a read error. This rearrangement joins TRBV7-2 to TRBJ1-1; the D is unclear. The length of the CDR3 is 14 residues. Germline CDR1 and CDR2: SGHTA and FQGNSA. In DNA, the CDR3 is TGTGCCAGCAGTTTAGCCGGAGGGAACACTGAAGCTTTCTTT. This codes for CASSLAGGNTEAFF.

The rearrangement links TRBV6-6 to TRBJ1-5; TRBD1 might be the D (6 bases). With 6 bases removed from V and 4 bases from J, the gap between germline ends came to 13 bases. CDR1 and CDR2 from the germline V gene are MNHNY and SVGAGI (reference sequence). The CDR3 has 14 residues. CDR3 residues: CASRTGTLNQPQHF. CDR3 coding DNA: TGTGCCAGCAGGACCGGGACACTTAATCAGCCCCAGCATTTT.

This rearrangement joins TRBV7-3 to TRBJ2-7, with D possibly being TRBD1 (5 bases). The CDR3 has 13 amino acids. V was clipped by 5 bases and J by 5 bases, with 13 bases between them. Germline CDR1 is SGHTA and CDR2 is FQGTGA. CDR3 region: CASSGRQQDEQYV. CDR3 sequence (DNA): TGTGCCAGCAGCGGACGACAGCAAGACGAGCAGTACGTC.

This clonotype has a handful of counts. The V call is TRBV9, the J call TRBJ2-3, with D hard to call. V was pared by 6 bases and J by 0 bases, with 11 bases between. CDR3 size: 14 residues. Germline CDR1 is SGDLS and CDR2 is YYNGEE. DNA of the CDR3: TGTGCCAGCATGGCCACAGATAGCACAGATACGCAGTATTTT. It translates to CASMATDSTDTQYF.

The gene calls are TRBV5-6 and TRBJ2-7; 7 bases line up with TRBD1. This CDR3 contains 15 residues. CDR1 is SGHDT and CDR2 is YYEEEE in the germline V gene. Trimming removed 4 bases from V and 1 base from J; junction bases left unmatched: 8. This chain's CDR3 is CASSHFPGQSYEQYV. CDR3 in DNA: TGTGCCAGCAGCCACTTCCCGGGACAGTCCTACGAGCAGTACGTC.

The J gene is TRBJ2-7, the V gene TRBV28; D gene ambiguous. V dropped 8 bases and J dropped 3 bases, with 17 bases sitting between them. CDR3 length: 14 residues. Germline loops: CDR1 MDHEN, CDR2 SYDVKM. CDR3 coding DNA: TGTGCCAGCGGTTCTCTGGACCCCAGCTACGAGCAGTACGTC. This encodes CASGSLDPSYEQYV.

This clonotype was recorded a few times. The chain employs TRBV27 and TRBJ2-1, with D hard to call. Germline V CDR1 and CDR2: MNHEY, SMNVEV (reference sequence). The CDR3 length is 14 residues. Between the trimmed V and J ends, which lost 4 bases and 2 bases, there was a span of 9 bases. The CDR3 sequence: CASSWRLAYNEQFF. In DNA, the CDR3 is TGTGCCAGCAGTTGGAGATTGGCCTACAATGAGCAGTTCTTC.

This clonotype has just a few counts. The J gene is TRBJ1-1, the V gene TRBV6-5, with D perhaps TRBD1 (5 bases). CDR3 size: 19 residues. Between the trimmed V and J ends, which lost 6 bases and 0 bases, there was a span of 26 bases. Germline V gives CDR1 MNHEY, CDR2 SVGAGI. The CDR3 DNA reads as TGTGCCAGCAGACCCCTCATCGGGGGGAGGGGCTCCATGAACACTGAAGCTTTCTTT. It yields the protein CASRPLIGGRGSMNTEAFF.

V usage is TRBV13 and J usage is TRBJ2-1; 7 bases agree with TRBD2. The V gene end was trimmed by 5 bases and the J gene end by 12 bases; junction bases not matched to a gene: 16. The germline V gene encodes CDR1 PRHDT and CDR2 FYEKMQ (reference sequence). The CDR3 totals 15 residues. In nucleotides, the CDR3 is TGTGCCAGCAGCCGAGCTGGGGGAGGGAGAGATGTGCAGTTCTTC. This encodes CASSRAGGGRDVQFF.

This chain connects TRBV27 to TRBJ2-7, with 12 bases that match TRBD2. This CDR3 region has 17 residues. Germline loops: CDR1 MNHEY, CDR2 SMNVEV (reference sequence). With 5 bases clipped from V and 4 bases from J, the junction kept 12 bases outside the gene matches. DNA for the CDR3: TGTGCCAGCAGTGTAAGCGGGGGACTAGCGGGTGTATACGAGCAGTACGTC. Translation: CASSVSGGLAGVYEQYV.

As to this clonotype: Mismatch with germline at one junction end may stem from a read error. This CDR3 reads CDSSSGAGNHEQYF. CDR3 nucleotides: TGTGACAGCAGCTCGGGGGCAGGGAACCACGAGCAGTACTTC. The rearrangement links TRBV7-9 to TRBJ2-7; D is perhaps TRBD1 or TRBD2 (6 bases each). CDR1 and CDR2 (germline): SEHNR, FQNEAQ (reference sequence). The CDR3 length is 14 residues.

The chain combines TRBV10-3 with TRBJ1-2; D is possibly TRBD1 (5 bases). CDR1 and CDR2 from the germline V gene are ENHRY and SYGVKD. Trimming took 6 bases from V and 8 from J, leaving 10 bases between them. This CDR3 region has 11 residues. The CDR3 is CAIRDAGGYTF. In DNA, the CDR3 is TGTGCCATCAGGGATGCAGGGGGCTACACCTTC.

This clonotype was recorded many times. This chain uses TRBV15 with TRBJ2-3; 7 positions match TRBD2. The CDR3 totals 13 residues. Trimming cost V 8 bases and J 1 base; bases outside gene matches: 3. Germline V gives CDR1 LNHNV, CDR2 YYDKDF (reference sequence). CDR3 protein: CATSREGTDTQYF. The CDR3 DNA sequence: TGTGCCACCTCACGGGAGGGCACAGATACGCAGTATTTT.

The sample holds many counts of this clonotype. CDR3 residues: CASSLTPTGVHHGYTF. Written as DNA, the CDR3 is TGTGCCAGCAGCTTAACGCCGACAGGGGTGCATCATGGCTACACCTTC. V usage is TRBV7-2 and J usage is TRBJ1-2; 8 nucleotides align to TRBD1. Germline V gene sequence: CDR1 SGHTA, CDR2 FQGNSA. The CDR3 is 16 residues long. V trimming: 2 bases; J trimming: 6 bases; junction bases outside the gene matches: 11.

This clonotype was counted a few times. CDR3 bases: TGCGCCAGCAGCCAAGCCCCAGCGGGGAACCAAGAGACCCAGTACTTC. Amino acid sequence: CASSQAPAGNQETQYF. V gene TRBV4-1 combines with J gene TRBJ2-5; 7 positions match TRBD2. With 1 base clipped from V and 0 bases from J, the junction kept 5 bases outside the gene matches. Germline-derived CDR1 and CDR2 are MGHRA and YSYEKL. CDR3 length equals 16 residues.

The sample holds many counts of this clonotype. CDR3 amino acids: CASSLGTGTDTQYF. CDR3 nucleotides: TGTGCCAGCAGTTTGGGGACAGGCACAGATACGCAGTATTTT. The chain combines TRBV28 with TRBJ2-3; 7 nucleotides match TRBD1. CDR1 is MDHEN, CDR2 SYDVKM, per germline. The CDR3 has 14 amino acids. After removal of 3 bases from V and 1 base from J, the junction contained 1 base not matched to a gene. The full variable domain, in which reference TRBV28 and TRBJ2-3 provide the parts outside the CDR3, is DVKVTQSSRYLVKRTGEKVFLECVQDMDHENMFWYRQDPGLGLRLIYFSYDVKMKEKGDIPEGYSVSREKKERFSLILESASTNQTSMYLCASSLGTGTDTQYFGPGTRLTVL.

This clonotype was detected only a few times. The chain is built from TRBV7-9 and TRBJ1-4; D not certain. With 1 base removed from V and 6 bases from J, the gap between germline ends came to 3 bases. In germline, CDR1 is SEHNR, CDR2 FQNEAQ (reference sequence). This CDR3 contains 12 residues. The CDR3 DNA is TGTGCCAGCAGCTTAGAATATGAAAAACTGTTTTTT. This codes for CASSLEYEKLFF.

The gene calls are TRBV10-1 and TRBJ2-5, with 7 bases fitting TRBD1. Germline trimming cut 5 bases from V and 1 base from J; bases unmatched to any gene: 4. This CDR3 is built from 14 residues. The germline V gene has CDR1 WNHNN and CDR2 SYGVQD (reference sequence). The CDR3 nucleotides read TGCGCCAGCAGTAACAGGGGTCCCCAAGAGACCCAGTACTTC. Translated: CASSNRGPQETQYF.

This clonotype was observed a few times. The chain links TRBV27 to TRBJ2-3, with 9 positions matching TRBD2. Germline values: CDR1 MNHEY, CDR2 SMNVEV (reference sequence). V lost 6 bases, J lost 5 bases, and 12 bases stayed unmatched. This CDR3 is built from 16 residues. CDR3 bases: TGTGCCAGCAGCCCTGGTGTAGCGGGGGCTAGAGATACGCAGTATTTT. This codes for CASSPGVAGARDTQYF.

This clonotype appeared a few times. V is TRBV2 and J is TRBJ2-5, with TRBD2 identical over 11 bases. This CDR3 has 14 residues. The germline gives CDR1 SNHLY, CDR2 FYNNEI. The ends lost 2 bases at V and 4 bases at J; junction bases unmatched: 0. This CDR3 is CASSETSGGETQYF. The CDR3 DNA sequence: TGTGCCAGCAGTGAAACTAGCGGGGGAGAGACCCAGTACTTC. Full variable domain (remainder filled in from reference TRBV2 and TRBJ2-5): EPEVTQTPSHQVTQMGQEVILRCVPISNHLYFYWYRQILGQKVEFLVSFYNNEISEKSEIFDDQFSVERPDGSNFTLKIRSTKLEDSAMYFCASSETSGGETQYFGPGTRLLVL.

Only a few counts were recorded for this clonotype. The chain carries TRBV28 and TRBJ2-3; TRBD2 matches at 12 bases. CDR1 and CDR2 from the germline V gene are MDHEN and SYDVKM. The CDR3 sequence is 16 residues long. The J segment lost 7 bases and the V segment lost 6 bases, leaving 11 bases of the junction unmatched. As DNA, the CDR3 is TGTGCCAGCAGGGCCCTACTAGCGGGGGGCCCAAATACGCAGTATTTT. It encodes CASRALLAGGPNTQYF.

V usage is TRBV6-5 and J usage is TRBJ2-5, with 12 bases fitting TRBD2. With V trimmed by 0 bases and J by 5 bases, 7 bases remained unmatched. CDR1 is MNHEY and CDR2 is SVGAGI in the germline V gene. The CDR3 has 17 residues. CDR3 sequence (DNA): TGTGCCAGCAGTTACTCCCTAGCGGGGGGGCCAGAGGAGACCCAGTACTTC. Translated, it gives CASSYSLAGGPEETQYF.

The chain recombines TRBV4-1 with TRBJ2-2; D not resolved. This CDR3 comprises 15 residues. The germline gives CDR1 MGHRA, CDR2 YSYEKL. V was clipped by 4 bases and J by 1 base, with 10 bases between them. The CDR3 is CASSLSSLNTGELFF. The CDR3 DNA reads as TGCGCCAGCAGCCTAAGCTCCCTGAACACCGGGGAGCTGTTTTTT.

This clonotype was recorded a few times. The chain joins TRBV4-2 to TRBJ2-7; D not resolved. CDR1 and CDR2 (germline): LGHNA, YNFKEQ. There are 13 residues in the CDR3. Between the trimmed V and J ends, which lost 1 base and 5 bases, there was a span of 9 bases. Here the CDR3 reads CASSQVIGHEQYV. Written as DNA, the CDR3 is TGTGCCAGCAGCCAAGTAATAGGCCACGAGCAGTACGTC.

The chain joins TRBV12-3 or TRBV12-4 to TRBJ2-5; D remains ambiguous. Between the trimmed V and J ends, which lost 3 bases and 1 base, there was a span of 18 bases. The CDR3 loop spans 17 amino acids. DNA for the CDR3: TGTGCCAGCAGTTTCCTCCGGGCCCCTCAACCCCAAGAGACCCAGTACTTC. Translating it yields CASSFLRAPQPQETQYF.